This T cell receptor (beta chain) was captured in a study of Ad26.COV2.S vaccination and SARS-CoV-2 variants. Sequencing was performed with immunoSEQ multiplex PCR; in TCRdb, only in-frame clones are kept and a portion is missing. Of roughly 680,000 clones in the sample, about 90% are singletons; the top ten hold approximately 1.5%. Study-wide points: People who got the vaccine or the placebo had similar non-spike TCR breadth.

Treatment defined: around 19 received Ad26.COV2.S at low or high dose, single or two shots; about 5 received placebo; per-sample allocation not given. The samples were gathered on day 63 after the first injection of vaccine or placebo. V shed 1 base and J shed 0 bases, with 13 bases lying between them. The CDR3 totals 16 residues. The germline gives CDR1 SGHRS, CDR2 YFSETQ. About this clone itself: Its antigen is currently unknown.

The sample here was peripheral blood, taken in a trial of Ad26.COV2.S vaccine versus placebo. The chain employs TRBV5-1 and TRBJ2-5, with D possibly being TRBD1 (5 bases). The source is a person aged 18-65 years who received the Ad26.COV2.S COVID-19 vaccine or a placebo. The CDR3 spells CASSLPSQGNQETQYF. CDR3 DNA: TGCGCCAGCAGCTTGCCCAGTCAGGGTAACCAAGAGACCCAGTACTTC.